Following are 20 T cell receptor beta chains from one sample sequenced in a study of graft-versus-host responses after intestinal transplantation. The repertoire was sequenced with immunoSEQ multiplex PCR; TCRdb's copy has only in-frame clones and lacks some. The sample contains 80,000 to 100,000 clones, around 83% of which appear only once. Antigens of these TCRs are unknown. Here the sequenced sample was unstimulated CD8+ T cells sorted from spleen or lymph node cells, taken before intestinal transplant. Receptors originate from a human donor who received an intestinal transplant.

In this sample, this clone turned up once. The chain employs TRBV5-1 and TRBJ2-2; 9 bases are a match to TRBD2. Germline CDR1 reads SGHRS; CDR2 reads YFSETQ. There are 14 residues in the CDR3. V lost 2 bases, J lost 10 bases, and 6 bases stayed unmatched. DNA of the CDR3: TGCGCCAGCAGCTTCGAGCGGGGGGCCTTGGAGCTGTTTTTT. Amino acid sequence: CASSFERGALELFF.

The chain has TRBV11-2 and TRBJ2-3, with TRBD2 identical over 8 bases. Germline values: CDR1 SGHAT, CDR2 FQNNGV. The V and J ends lost 5 bases and 0 bases, in that order; junction bases with no gene match: 7. The CDR3 has 16 amino acids. The CDR3 is CASSTGLGYSTDTQYF. The CDR3 region has the DNA TGTGCCAGCAGCACGGGACTAGGCTATAGCACAGATACGCAGTATTTT.

J is TRBJ2-7 and V is TRBV5-4; D gene unclear. V was pared by 2 bases and J by 4 bases, with 10 bases between. Germline loops: CDR1 SGHNT, CDR2 YYREEE (reference sequence). This CDR3 contains 13 residues. Written as DNA, the CDR3 is TGTGCCAGCAGCTTTGGGGAAGTGTACGAGCAGTACTTC. It encodes CASSFGEVYEQYF.

This chain joins TRBV7-2 and TRBJ2-1; D not resolved. This CDR3 spans 15 amino acids. V lost 4 bases to trimming and J lost 0 bases, with 10 bases between them. The V gene's germline CDR1 is SGHTA and CDR2 FQGNSA. The CDR3 reads CASSYRGRSYNEQFF. In nucleotides, the CDR3 is TGTGCCAGCAGCTACCGCGGACGCTCCTACAATGAGCAGTTCTTC.

This chain uses TRBV7-9 with TRBJ2-5; D gene uncertain. The CDR3 is made up of 14 amino acids. Germline CDR1 and CDR2: SEHNR and FQNEAQ (reference sequence). The germline V and J ends were trimmed by 5 bases and 1 base, with 11 bases remaining between them. This chain's CDR3 is CASSSSGSQETQYF. In DNA, the CDR3 is TGTGCCAGCAGCAGTAGTGGGTCCCAAGAGACCCAGTACTTC.

V is TRBV5-1 and J is TRBJ2-5, with 7 nucleotides matching TRBD2. J lost 3 bases, V lost 7 bases, and 12 bases had no gene match. This CDR3 spans 15 amino acids. Germline V gene data show CDR1 as SGHRS and CDR2 as YFSETQ. The CDR3 loop is CASGEAGVWEETQYF. CDR3 DNA: TGCGCCAGCGGAGAGGCGGGAGTATGGGAAGAGACCCAGTACTTC.

This clone turned up a few times. The chain carries TRBV15 and TRBJ2-7; 8 bases are a match to TRBD1. The CDR3 is 14 amino acids. Trimming at V came to 5 bases and at J to 3 bases, leaving 6 bases not matched to a gene. Looked up from germline, CDR1 is LNHNV and CDR2 is YYDKDF (reference sequence). This CDR3 reads CATSPRTGSYEQYF. DNA for the CDR3: TGTGCCACCAGCCCTCGGACAGGGAGCTACGAGCAGTACTTC. Full variable domain (outside the CDR3, taken from reference TRBV15 and TRBJ2-7): DAMVIQNPRYQVTQFGKPVTLSCSQTLNHNVMYWYQQKSSQAPKLLFHYYDKDFNNEADTPDNFQSRRPNTSFCFLDIRSPGLGDTAMYLCATSPRTGSYEQYFGPGTRLTVT.

The chain recombines TRBV2 with TRBJ2-5, with D perhaps TRBD2 (7 bases). Germline values: CDR1 SNHLY, CDR2 FYNNEI. This CDR3 spans 14 amino acids. The V gene lost 7 bases and the J gene lost 5 bases, with 17 bases spanning the gap. CDR3 amino acids: CASIPSGGQETQYF. CDR3 coding DNA: TGTGCCAGCATTCCTTCCGGGGGGCAGGAGACCCAGTACTTC.

This chain links TRBV7-6 with TRBJ2-7, with 12 nucleotides matching TRBD2. Germline CDR1 reads SGHVS; CDR2 reads FNYEAQ. Trimming at V came to 4 bases and at J to 0 bases, leaving 13 bases not matched to a gene. This CDR3 has 19 amino acids. CDR3 nucleotides: TGTGCCAGCAGCTCCGAGACCGGGACTAGCGGGTACTACTCCTACGAGCAGTACTTC. Protein product: CASSSETGTSGYYSYEQYF.

The genes are TRBV28 and TRBJ1-1; D uncertain. CDR3 length: 14 amino acids. The ends were cut back, 5 bases at V and 0 bases at J, with 10 bases in the middle. The germline V gene has CDR1 MDHEN and CDR2 SYDVKM. CDR3 amino acids: CASSRFPLNTEAFF. The DNA of the CDR3 is TGTGCCAGCAGTCGGTTTCCTTTGAACACTGAAGCTTTCTTT. Combining the CDR3 with reference TRBV28 and TRBJ1-1 gives the whole variable domain DVKVTQSSRYLVKRTGEKVFLECVQDMDHENMFWYRQDPGLGLRLIYFSYDVKMKEKGDIPEGYSVSREKKERFSLILESASTNQTSMYLCASSRFPLNTEAFFGQGTRLTVV.

The J gene is TRBJ2-5, the V gene TRBV15; TRBD2 matches 8 bases. There are 15 residues in the CDR3. The J segment lost 0 bases and the V segment lost 2 bases, leaving 2 bases of the junction unmatched. CDR1 is LNHNV, CDR2 YYDKDF, per germline (reference sequence). CDR3 sequence reads: CATSRLLADQETQYF. In DNA form, the CDR3 reads TGTGCCACCAGCAGACTACTAGCGGACCAAGAGACCCAGTACTTC. Filled out from reference TRBV15 and TRBJ2-5, the complete variable domain reads DAMVIQNPRYQVTQFGKPVTLSCSQTLNHNVMYWYQQKSSQAPKLLFHYYDKDFNNEADTPDNFQSRRPNTSFCFLDIRSPGLGDTAMYLCATSRLLADQETQYFGPGTRLLVL.

The rearrangement uses TRBV30 and TRBJ2-1; no reliable D call. The V gene lost 0 bases and the J gene lost 0 bases, with 9 bases spanning the gap. The CDR3 loop spans 15 amino acids. Germline assignment: CDR1 GTSNPN and CDR2 SVGIG (reference sequence). The CDR3 bases are TGTGCCTGGAGTGTGGGTCTACTCTCCTACAATGAGCAGTTCTTC. This translates into CAWSVGLLSYNEQFF.

The rearrangement links TRBV4-1 to TRBJ1-1; no clear D gene. The CDR3 has 15 residues. Germline CDR1 reads MGHRA; CDR2 reads YSYEKL. V was trimmed by 0 bases and J by 4 bases, leaving 12 bases between them. The CDR3 sequence is CASSQEKASPTEAFF. In DNA, the CDR3 is TGCGCCAGCAGCCAAGAGAAGGCTAGCCCCACTGAAGCTTTCTTT.

The chain couples TRBV6-5 to TRBJ2-1; possibly TRBD2 for D (7 bases). The CDR3 loop spans 15 amino acids. Germline loops: CDR1 MNHEY, CDR2 SVGAGI. V was pared by 0 bases and J by 8 bases, with 14 bases between. The CDR3 DNA sequence: TGTGCCAGCAGTTACTCAGGGGGGGCCCTGGATGAGCAGTTCTTC. It encodes CASSYSGGALDEQFF.

This rearrangement joins TRBV7-9 to TRBJ2-5; D is ambiguous. The CDR3 totals 11 residues. The germline V and J ends were trimmed by 5 bases and 2 bases, with 3 bases remaining between them. CDR1 is SEHNR, CDR2 FQNEAQ, per germline (reference sequence). The DNA for the CDR3 is TGTGCCAGCAGCCCTCAAGAGACCCAGTACTTC. Translating it yields CASSPQETQYF.

The chain uses TRBV7-6 and TRBJ2-2; no reliable D call. Trimming took 5 bases from V and 7 from J, leaving 11 bases between them. The CDR3 extends over 13 amino acids. CDR1 and CDR2 (germline): SGHVS, FNYEAQ. Here the CDR3 reads CASSPGPGGELFF. The CDR3 DNA follows: TGTGCCAGCAGCCCCGGGCCGGGCGGGGAGCTGTTTTTT. The full variable domain, completed using reference TRBV7-6 and TRBJ2-2, is GAGVSQSPRYKVTKRGQDVALRCDPISGHVSLYWYRQALGQGPEFLTYFNYEAQQDKSGLPNDRFSAERPEGSISTLTIQRTEQRDSAMYRCASSPGPGGELFFGEGSRLTVL.

The V gene is TRBV11-1, the J gene TRBJ2-1, with 9 bases lining up with TRBD1. V trimming: 3 bases; J trimming: 9 bases; junction bases outside the gene matches: 6. Germline V gene sequence: CDR1 SGHAT, CDR2 FQDESV (reference sequence). The CDR3 runs 14 residues. The CDR3 sequence is CASSFAGTGIEQFF. The DNA for the CDR3 is TGTGCCAGCAGCTTCGCCGGGACAGGGATTGAGCAGTTCTTC.

The rearrangement uses TRBV10-2 and TRBJ2-3; tentative D call: TRBD1 (6 bases). CDR1 WSHSY and CDR2 SAAADI come from the germline V gene. The CDR3 extends over 14 amino acids. Trimming removed 5 bases from V and 4 bases from J, with 13 bases in between. CDR3 nucleotides: TGCGCCAGCAGTAGACACAGGGCTTCAGATACGCAGTATTTT. Its protein product is CASSRHRASDTQYF.

This chain links TRBV4-3 with TRBJ2-5, with TRBD2 matching 13 bases. The V gene's germline CDR1 is LGHNA and CDR2 YSLEER. The CDR3 consists of 17 residues. With 1 base clipped from V and 0 bases from J, the junction kept 2 bases outside the gene matches. The CDR3 DNA reads as TGCGCCAGCAGCCAAGGAGGGACTAGCGGGAACCAAGAGACCCAGTACTTC. This gives the protein CASSQGGTSGNQETQYF.

This chain joins TRBV6-5 and TRBJ1-4; 8 nucleotides line up with TRBD1. The CDR3 contains 15 residues. The germline CDR1 and CDR2 sequences are MNHEY and SVGAGI. The trim removed 6 bases at V and 0 bases at J, leaving 3 bases unmatched. DNA for the CDR3: TGTGCCAGCAGGAAACAGGGGGCAACTAATGAAAAACTGTTTTTT. Its translation is CASRKQGATNEKLFF.